The clone carrying this T cell receptor (beta chain) was recorded at least ten times. Its antigen remains unidentified. Germline lookup yields CDR1 SGHNT and CDR2 YENEEA. The CDR3 length is 16 residues. V lost 6 bases, J lost 12 bases, and 19 bases stayed unmatched. Amplification of TCR beta CDR3 regions was performed using RNA transcripts as template. RT-PCR in the first round (using the HTBI primer set) targeted the TCR CDR3. MiXCR, applied by TCRdb to the multiplex PCR reads, yields one record per CDR3 protein. This sample has nearly 600,000 distinct CDR3 sequences, with around 14% found just once. This sample was included in a study of T cells in Graves' hyperthyroidism and ophthalmopathy. Regarding the study as a whole: In the analysis, a 13 V-J model separated ophthalmopathy from stable hyperthyroidism. In validation, the model predicted ophthalmopathy. These predictions came a median about 6.5 months before onset. Most clonotypes expanded in thyroid above 0.001 were likewise present in blood.

On the basis of clinical symptoms, serum thyroxine and TRAb, thyroid ultrasound and orbital computed tomography, diagnoses were made. Sample: blood. The chain recombines TRBV11-3 with TRBJ2-1; 8 positions agree with TRBD2. This receptor was taken from a woman younger than 45 with Graves' hyperthyroidism that later progressed to Graves' ophthalmopathy. DNA of the CDR3: TGTGCCAGCAGGTCTACCGGGACTAGTAATTTTCTCGGGCAGTTCTTC. Translation gives CASRSTGTSNFLGQFF.